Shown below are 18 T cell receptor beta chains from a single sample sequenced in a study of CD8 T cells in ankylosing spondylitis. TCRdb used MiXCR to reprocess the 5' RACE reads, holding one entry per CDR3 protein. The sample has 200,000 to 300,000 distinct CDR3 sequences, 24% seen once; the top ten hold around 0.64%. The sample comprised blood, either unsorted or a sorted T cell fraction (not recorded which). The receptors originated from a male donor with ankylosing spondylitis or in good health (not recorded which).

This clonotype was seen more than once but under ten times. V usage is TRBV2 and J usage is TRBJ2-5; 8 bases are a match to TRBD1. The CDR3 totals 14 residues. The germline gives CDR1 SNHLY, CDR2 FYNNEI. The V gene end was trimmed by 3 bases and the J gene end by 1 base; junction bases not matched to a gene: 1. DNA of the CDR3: TGTGCCAGCAGTGATGACAGGGGCCAAGAGACCCAGTACTTC. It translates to CASSDDRGQETQYF. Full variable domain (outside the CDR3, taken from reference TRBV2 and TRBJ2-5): EPEVTQTPSHQVTQMGQEVILRCVPISNHLYFYWYRQILGQKVEFLVSFYNNEISEKSEIFDDQFSVERPDGSNFTLKIRSTKLEDSAMYFCASSDDRGQETQYFGPGTRLLVL.

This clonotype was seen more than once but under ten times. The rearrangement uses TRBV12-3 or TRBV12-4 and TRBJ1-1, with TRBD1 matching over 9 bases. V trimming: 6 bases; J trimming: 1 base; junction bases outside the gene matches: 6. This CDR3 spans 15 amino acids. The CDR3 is CASRPRTGANTEAFF. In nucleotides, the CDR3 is TGTGCCAGCAGACCTCGGACAGGGGCGAACACTGAAGCTTTCTTT.

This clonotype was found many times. Written as DNA, the CDR3 is TGTGCCAGCAGTCTCTTAGCGGGGGGCCTTAAACTTTACGAGCAGTACTTC. Amino acid sequence: CASSLLAGGLKLYEQYF. The rearrangement joins TRBV6-1 to TRBJ2-7; 10 nucleotides align to TRBD2. Germline CDR1 reads MNHNS; CDR2 reads SASEGT. Trimming took 5 bases from V and 4 from J; bases not matched to a gene: 14. This CDR3 has 17 amino acids.

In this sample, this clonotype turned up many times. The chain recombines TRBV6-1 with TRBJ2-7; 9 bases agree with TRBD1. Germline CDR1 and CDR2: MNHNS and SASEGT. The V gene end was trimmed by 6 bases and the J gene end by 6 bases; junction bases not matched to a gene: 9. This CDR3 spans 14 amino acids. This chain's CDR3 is CASSRPGQGSEQYF. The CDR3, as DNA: TGTGCCAGCAGCCGTCCGGGACAGGGAAGCGAGCAGTACTTC.

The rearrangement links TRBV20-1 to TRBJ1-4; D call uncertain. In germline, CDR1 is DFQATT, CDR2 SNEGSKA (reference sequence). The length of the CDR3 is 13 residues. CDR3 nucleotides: TGCACCCCCCGGCGTGCCTTGAATGAAAAACTGTTTTTT. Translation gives CTPRRALNEKLFF.

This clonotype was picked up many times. Here the CDR3 reads CSARVGGDNSPLHF. The CDR3, as DNA: TGCAGTGCTAGAGTGGGCGGGGATAATTCACCCCTCCACTTT. This chain links TRBV20-1 with TRBJ1-6; no reliable D call. This CDR3 region has 14 residues. Germline CDR1 is DFQATT and CDR2 is SNEGSKA (reference sequence). V lost 1 base and J 5 bases, leaving 9 bases between the germline ends.

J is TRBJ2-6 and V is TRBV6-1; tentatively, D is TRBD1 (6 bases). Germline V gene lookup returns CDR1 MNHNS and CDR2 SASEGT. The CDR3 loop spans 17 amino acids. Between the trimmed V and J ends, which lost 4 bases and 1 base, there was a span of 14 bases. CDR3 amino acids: CASSGQDLSSGANVLTF. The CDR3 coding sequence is TGTGCCAGCAGTGGACAGGATTTATCTTCTGGGGCCAACGTCCTGACTTTC.

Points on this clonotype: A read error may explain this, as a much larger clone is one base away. CDR3 coding DNA: TGTGCCAGCAGGGACACTAGCGGGGGGGCCAATGAGCAGTTCTTC. Encoded protein: CASRDTSGGANEQFF. This chain uses TRBV2 with TRBJ2-1; 13 bases agree with TRBD2. Trimming removed 6 bases from V and 6 bases from J; junction bases left unmatched: 5. CDR1 and CDR2 (germline): SNHLY, FYNNEI. CDR3 length: 15 amino acids.

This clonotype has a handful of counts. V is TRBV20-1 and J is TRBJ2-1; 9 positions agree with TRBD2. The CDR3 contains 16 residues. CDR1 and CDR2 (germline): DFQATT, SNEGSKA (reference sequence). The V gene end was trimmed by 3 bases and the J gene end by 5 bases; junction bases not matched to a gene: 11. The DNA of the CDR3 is TGCAGTGCTAGCTCCGGTGTTAGCGGGGGAAACAATGAGCAGTTCTTC. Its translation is CSASSGVSGGNNEQFF.

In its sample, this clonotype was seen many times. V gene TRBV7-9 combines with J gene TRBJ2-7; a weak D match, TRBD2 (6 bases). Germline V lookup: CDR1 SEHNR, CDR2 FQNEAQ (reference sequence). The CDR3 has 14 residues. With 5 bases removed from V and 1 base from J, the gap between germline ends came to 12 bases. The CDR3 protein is CASSPSGTSYEQYF. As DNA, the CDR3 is TGTGCCAGCAGCCCCTCAGGGACTTCCTACGAGCAGTACTTC.

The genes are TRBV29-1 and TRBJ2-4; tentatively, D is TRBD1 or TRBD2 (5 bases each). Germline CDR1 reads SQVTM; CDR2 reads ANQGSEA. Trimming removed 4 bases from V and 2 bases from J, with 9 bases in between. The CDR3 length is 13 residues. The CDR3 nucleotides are TGCAGCGTTGGGGGGTTCTCCAAAAACATTCAGTACTTC. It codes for CSVGGFSKNIQYF.

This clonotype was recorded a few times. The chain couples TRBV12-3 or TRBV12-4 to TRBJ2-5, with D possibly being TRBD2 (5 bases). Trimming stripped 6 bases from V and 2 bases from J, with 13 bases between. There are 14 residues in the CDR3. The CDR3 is CASRPSGYQETQYF. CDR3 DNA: TGTGCCAGCAGGCCATCGGGGTATCAAGAGACCCAGTACTTC.

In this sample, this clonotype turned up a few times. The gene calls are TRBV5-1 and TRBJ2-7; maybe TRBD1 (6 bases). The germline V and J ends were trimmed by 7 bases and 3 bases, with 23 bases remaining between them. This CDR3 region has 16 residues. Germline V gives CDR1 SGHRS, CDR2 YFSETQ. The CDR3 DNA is TGCGCCAGCCGACTTTTCCCGACAGGAAGGATCTACGAGCAGTACTTC. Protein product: CASRLFPTGRIYEQYF.

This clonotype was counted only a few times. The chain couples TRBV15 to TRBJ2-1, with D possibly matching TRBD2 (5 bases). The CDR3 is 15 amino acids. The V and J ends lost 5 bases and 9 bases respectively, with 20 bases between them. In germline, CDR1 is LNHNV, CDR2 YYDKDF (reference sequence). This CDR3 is CATSGELGGGSEQFF. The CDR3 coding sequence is TGTGCCACCAGCGGGGAGCTGGGCGGCGGTAGTGAGCAGTTCTTC.

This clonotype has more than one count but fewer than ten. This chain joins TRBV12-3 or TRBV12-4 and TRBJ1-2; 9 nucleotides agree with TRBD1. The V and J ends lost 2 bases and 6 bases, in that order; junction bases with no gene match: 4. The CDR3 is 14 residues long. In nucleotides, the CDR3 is TGTGCCAGCAGTTTACTGGGACAGGGACATGGCTACACCTTC. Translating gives CASSLLGQGHGYTF.

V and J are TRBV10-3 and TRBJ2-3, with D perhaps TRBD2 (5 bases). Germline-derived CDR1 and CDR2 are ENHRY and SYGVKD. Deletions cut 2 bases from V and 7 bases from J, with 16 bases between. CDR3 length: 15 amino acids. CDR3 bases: TGTGCCATCAGTGAGGTGGCTTCCACCGGGAATACGCAGTATTTT. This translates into CAISEVASTGNTQYF.

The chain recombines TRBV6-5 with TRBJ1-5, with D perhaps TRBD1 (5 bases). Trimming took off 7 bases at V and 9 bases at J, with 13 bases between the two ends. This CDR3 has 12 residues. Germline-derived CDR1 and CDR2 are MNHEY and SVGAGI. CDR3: CASNRRGGPQHF. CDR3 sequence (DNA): TGTGCCAGCAACCGGCGGGGCGGGCCCCAGCATTTT.

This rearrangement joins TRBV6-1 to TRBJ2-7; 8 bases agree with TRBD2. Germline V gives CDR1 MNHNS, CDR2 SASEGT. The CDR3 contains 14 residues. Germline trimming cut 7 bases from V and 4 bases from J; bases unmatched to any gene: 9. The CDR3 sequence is CASTPPGGGYEQYF. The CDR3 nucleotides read TGTGCCAGCACCCCCCCGGGGGGGGGGTACGAGCAGTACTTC.